The 5 T cell receptor beta chains below were found in one sample sequenced in a study of blood T cell repertoires in COVID-19. TCRdb's copy holds only in-frame clones and misses some; the assay was immunoSEQ multiplex PCR. The sample lists 200,000 to 250,000 clones; roughly 87% were seen once. Sequenced sample: peripheral blood. The receptors derive from a man aged 35-49 years with active or convalescent COVID-19.

The chain combines TRBV19 with TRBJ1-1, with a weak D call TRBD1 (5 bases). This CDR3 has 14 residues. Trimming stripped 3 bases from V and 5 bases from J, with 13 bases between. Germline assignment: CDR1 LNHDA and CDR2 SQIVND (reference sequence). The CDR3 spells CASSMGGRGTEAFF. In DNA, the CDR3 is TGTGCCAGTAGTATGGGAGGGCGGGGGACTGAAGCTTTCTTT.

This rearrangement joins TRBV28 to TRBJ1-4; D uncertain. Germline V gene lookup returns CDR1 MDHEN and CDR2 SYDVKM. This CDR3 is built from 11 residues. V shed 2 bases and J shed 8 bases, with 3 bases lying between them. Here the CDR3 DNA reads TGTGCCAGCAGTTTACGGGAAAAACTGTTTTTT. It translates to CASSLREKLFF.

V gene TRBV7-3 combines with J gene TRBJ2-7; TRBD2 aligns across 11 bases. Trimming removed 4 bases from V and 6 bases from J; junction bases left unmatched: 5. This CDR3 has 14 residues. Germline V gives CDR1 SGHTA, CDR2 FQGTGA. The CDR3 DNA reads as TGTGCCAGCAGCTATTTAGCGGGAGGGGGCGAGCAGTACTTC. It yields the protein CASSYLAGGGEQYF.

V and J are TRBV11-1 and TRBJ2-1; TRBD2 matches at 14 bases. Germline-derived CDR1 and CDR2 are SGHAT and FQDESV (reference sequence). The CDR3 has 16 residues. Germline trimming cut 1 base from V and 6 bases from J; bases unmatched to any gene: 2. The CDR3 DNA is TGTGCCAGCAGCTTAGTTGGGACTAGCGGGAGCAATGAGCAGTTCTTC. This gives the protein CASSLVGTSGSNEQFF.

This clone was seen only a few times. CDR3 protein: CSVDPGLNEKLFF. The CDR3 DNA reads TGCAGCGTTGACCCGGGACTTAATGAAAAACTGTTTTTT. The rearrangement links TRBV29-1 to TRBJ1-4; maybe TRBD1 (5 bases). The CDR3 extends over 13 amino acids. Between the trimmed V and J ends, which lost 3 bases and 4 bases, there was a span of 9 bases. CDR1 is SQVTM, CDR2 ANQGSEA, per germline.